This entry concerns a single T cell receptor (beta chain). Its target antigen remains unknown. Per-base quality was not reported, and no clone a single base away is much larger than it. Library generation was performed with RT-PCR. The instrument was an Illumina HiSeq 2500. In TCRdb, the public reads were trimmed at Q25 with fastp and aligned with MiXCR, with productive beta chains retained. When rows share a CDR3 protein, they turn into one entry using the most common DNA and genes. The sample table records about 500,000 distinct CDR3 sequences; 10% to 15% of these occur just once. In total, the top ten clones hold approximately 14% of the sample. Sample time point, as interpreted from the label and publication: 45 days after influenza vaccine administration. These data come from a study of response to subunit inactivated influenza vaccine (dated by TCRdb to the late 2010s). About the investigation overall: To follow how T cells responded to a trivalent subunit inactivated influenza vaccine, the researchers relied on deep quantitative profiling of the T cell receptor repertoire. The study at large found these results: The authors proposed that each seasonal influenza vaccination may bring in only a limited number of new T cells.

For CDR1 and CDR2, the germline V gene (reference sequence) lists LNHNV and YYDKDF. V is cut by 1 base and J by 6 bases, and the space between the germline ends is 17 bases. Its CDR3 holds 16 amino acids, cysteine through phenylalanine. Of the read, only the CDR3 DNA is kept; its 48 bases are in frame from base 1. The origin of this receptor is a man aged 50 or older who received an inactivated influenza vaccine. Donor details come from another sample of the same person, matched by shared clones. This sample comprised PBMCs from blood, obtained 40 to 50 days after vaccination. The chain is encoded by TRBV15 joined to TRBJ2-3; TRBD1 is perhaps the D gene, given 6 matching bases. The nucleotide sequence is given as TGTGCCACCAGCAGAGGACAGGTTCAATTGAGCGATACGCAGTATTTT. Its protein product is CATSRGQVQLSDTQYF.